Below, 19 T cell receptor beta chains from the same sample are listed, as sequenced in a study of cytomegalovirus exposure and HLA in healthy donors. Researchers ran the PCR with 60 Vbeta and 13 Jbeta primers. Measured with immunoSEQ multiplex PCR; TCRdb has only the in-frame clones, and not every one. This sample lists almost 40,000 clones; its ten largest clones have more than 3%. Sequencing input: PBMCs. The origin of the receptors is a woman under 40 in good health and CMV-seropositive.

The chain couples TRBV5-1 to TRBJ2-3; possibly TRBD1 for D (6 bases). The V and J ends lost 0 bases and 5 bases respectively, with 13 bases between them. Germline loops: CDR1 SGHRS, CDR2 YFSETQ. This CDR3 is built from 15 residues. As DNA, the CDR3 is TGCGCCAGCAGCTTGGCAGGGGCAAGGGGAGATACGCAGTATTTT. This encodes CASSLAGARGDTQYF.

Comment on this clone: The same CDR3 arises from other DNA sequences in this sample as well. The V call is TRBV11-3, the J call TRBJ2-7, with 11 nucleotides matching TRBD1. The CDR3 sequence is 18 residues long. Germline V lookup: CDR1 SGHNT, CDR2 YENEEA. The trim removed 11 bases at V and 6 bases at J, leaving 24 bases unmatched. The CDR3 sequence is CASSLGPVAADRGREQYF. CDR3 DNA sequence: TGTGCCTCTAGCTTAGGTCCCGTCGCCGCGGACAGGGGGCGCGAGCAGTACTTC.

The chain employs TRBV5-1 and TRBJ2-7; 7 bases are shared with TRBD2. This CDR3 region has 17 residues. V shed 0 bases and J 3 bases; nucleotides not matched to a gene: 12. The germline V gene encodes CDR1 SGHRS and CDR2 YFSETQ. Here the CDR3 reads CASSLAGRGGGGYEQYF. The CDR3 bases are TGCGCCAGCAGCTTGGCGGGAAGGGGTGGGGGGGGCTACGAGCAGTACTTC.

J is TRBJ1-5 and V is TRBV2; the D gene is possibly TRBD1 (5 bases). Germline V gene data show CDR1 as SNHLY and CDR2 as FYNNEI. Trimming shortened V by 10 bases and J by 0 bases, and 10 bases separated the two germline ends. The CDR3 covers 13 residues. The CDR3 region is CATRGGSNQPQHF. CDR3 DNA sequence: TGTGCCACTCGGGGGGGTAGCAATCAGCCCCAGCATTTT. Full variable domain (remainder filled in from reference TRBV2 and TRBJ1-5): EPEVTQTPSHQVTQMGQEVILRCVPISNHLYFYWYRQILGQKVEFLVSFYNNEISEKSEIFDDQFSVERPDGSNFTLKIRSTKLEDSAMYFCATRGGSNQPQHFGDGTRLSIL.

The CDR3 coding sequence is TGTGCCAGCAGCCAAGTACACTCTGGAAACACCATATATTTT. Its translation: CASSQVHSGNTIYF. V is TRBV4-2 and J is TRBJ1-3; no firm D call. The length of the CDR3 is 14 residues. The germline V gene has CDR1 LGHNA and CDR2 YNFKEQ. The ends were cut back, 1 base at V and 0 bases at J, with 4 bases in the middle.

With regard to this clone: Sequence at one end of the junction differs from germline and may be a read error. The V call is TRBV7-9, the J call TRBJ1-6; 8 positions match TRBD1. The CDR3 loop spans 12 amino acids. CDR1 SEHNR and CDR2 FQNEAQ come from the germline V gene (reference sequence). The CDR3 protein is CASSETGVNIIW. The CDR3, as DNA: TGTGCCAGCAGCGAGACAGGGGTAAACATTATTTGG.

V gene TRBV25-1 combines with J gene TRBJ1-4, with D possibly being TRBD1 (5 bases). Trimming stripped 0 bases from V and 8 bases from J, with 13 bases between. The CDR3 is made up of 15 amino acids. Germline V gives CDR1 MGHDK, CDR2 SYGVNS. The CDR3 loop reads CASSEYLGQGEKLFF. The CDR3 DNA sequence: TGTGCCAGCAGTGAATATCTGGGGCAGGGCGAAAAACTGTTTTTT. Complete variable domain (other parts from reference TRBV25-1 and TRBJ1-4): EADIYQTPRYLVIGTGKKITLECSQTMGHDKMYWYQQDPGMELHLIHYSYGVNSTEKGDLSSESTVSRIRTEHFPLTLESARPSHTSQYLCASSEYLGQGEKLFFGSGTQLSVL.

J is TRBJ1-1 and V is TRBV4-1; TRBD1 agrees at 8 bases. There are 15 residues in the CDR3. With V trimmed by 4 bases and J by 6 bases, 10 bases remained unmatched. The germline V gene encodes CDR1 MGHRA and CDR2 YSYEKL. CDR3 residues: CASSLVGQGASEAFF. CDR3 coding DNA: TGCGCCAGCAGCCTAGTGGGGCAGGGGGCATCTGAAGCTTTCTTT.

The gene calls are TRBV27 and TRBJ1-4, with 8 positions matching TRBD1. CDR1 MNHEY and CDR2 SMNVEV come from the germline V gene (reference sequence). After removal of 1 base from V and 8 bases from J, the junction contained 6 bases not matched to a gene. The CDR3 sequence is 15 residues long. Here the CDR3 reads CASSLFQGAREKLFF. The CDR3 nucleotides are TGTGCCAGCAGTTTATTCCAGGGGGCGAGGGAAAAACTGTTTTTT. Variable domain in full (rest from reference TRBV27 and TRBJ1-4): EAQVTQNPRYLITVTGKKLTVTCSQNMNHEYMSWYRQDPGLGLRQIYYSMNVEVTDKGDVPEGYKVSRKEKRNFPLILESPSPNQTSLYFCASSLFQGAREKLFFGSGTQLSVL.

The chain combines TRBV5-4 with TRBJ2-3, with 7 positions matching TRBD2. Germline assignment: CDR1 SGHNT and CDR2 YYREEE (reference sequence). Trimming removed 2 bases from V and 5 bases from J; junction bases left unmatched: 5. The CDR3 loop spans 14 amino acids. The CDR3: CASSFKRGLDTQYF. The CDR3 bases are TGTGCCAGCAGCTTCAAGCGGGGTTTAGATACGCAGTATTTT. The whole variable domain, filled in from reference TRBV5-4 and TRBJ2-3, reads ETGVTQSPTHLIKTRGQQVTLRCSSQSGHNTVSWYQQALGQGPQFIFQYYREEENGRGNFPPRFSGLQFPNYSSELNVNALELDDSALYLCASSFKRGLDTQYFGPGTRLTVL.

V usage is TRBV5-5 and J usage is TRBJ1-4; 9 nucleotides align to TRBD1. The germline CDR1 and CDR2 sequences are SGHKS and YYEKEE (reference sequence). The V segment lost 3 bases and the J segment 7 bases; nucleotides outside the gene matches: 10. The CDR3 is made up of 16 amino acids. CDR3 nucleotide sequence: TGTGCCAGCAGCTACATCCCGGGACAGGGTTCTGAAAAACTGTTTTTT. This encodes CASSYIPGQGSEKLFF.

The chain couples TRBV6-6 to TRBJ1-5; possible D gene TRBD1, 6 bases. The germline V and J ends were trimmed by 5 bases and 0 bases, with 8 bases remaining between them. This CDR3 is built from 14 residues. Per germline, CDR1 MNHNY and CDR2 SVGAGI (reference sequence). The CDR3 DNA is TGTGCCAGCAGTCGGACAGATAGCAATCAGCCCCAGCATTTT. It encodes CASSRTDSNQPQHF.

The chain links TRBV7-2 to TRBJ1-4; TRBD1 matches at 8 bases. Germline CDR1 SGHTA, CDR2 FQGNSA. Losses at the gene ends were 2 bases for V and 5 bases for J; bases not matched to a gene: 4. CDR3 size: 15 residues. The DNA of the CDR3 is TGTGCCAGCAGCTTACCAGGGGGCGACAATGAAAAACTGTTTTTT. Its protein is CASSLPGGDNEKLFF.

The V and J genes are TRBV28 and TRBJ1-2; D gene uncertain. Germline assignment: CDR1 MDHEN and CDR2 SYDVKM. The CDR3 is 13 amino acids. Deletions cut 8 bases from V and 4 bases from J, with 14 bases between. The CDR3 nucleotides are TGTGCCAGCTCCTTAGAGTTGCCCTATGGCTACACCTTC. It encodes CASSLELPYGYTF.

The chain's CDR3 is CASRREIGTGAREQFF. CDR3 nucleotide sequence: TGCGCCAGCAGGAGGGAAATTGGGACAGGGGCGCGTGAGCAGTTCTTC. The genes are TRBV4-1 and TRBJ2-1, with 10 nucleotides matching TRBD1. The germline CDR1 and CDR2 sequences are MGHRA and YSYEKL. The CDR3 extends over 16 amino acids. Unmatched junction bases numbered 14, after V lost 6 bases and J lost 9 bases.

The CDR3 DNA is TGTGCCAGCAGGCAACTAGGACTCGAAGATACGCAGTATTTT. Translation gives CASRQLGLEDTQYF. The V and J genes are TRBV6-5 and TRBJ2-3, with D maybe TRBD2 (5 bases). This CDR3 contains 14 residues. Germline values: CDR1 MNHEY, CDR2 SVGAGI. Between the trimmed V and J ends, which lost 6 bases and 5 bases, there was a span of 15 bases.

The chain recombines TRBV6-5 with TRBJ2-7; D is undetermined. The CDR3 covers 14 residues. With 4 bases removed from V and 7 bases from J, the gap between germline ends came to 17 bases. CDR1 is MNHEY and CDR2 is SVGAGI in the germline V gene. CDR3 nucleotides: TGTGCCAGCAGTTCGGTGACAAGGCAACTTGAGCAGTACTTC. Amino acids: CASSSVTRQLEQYF.

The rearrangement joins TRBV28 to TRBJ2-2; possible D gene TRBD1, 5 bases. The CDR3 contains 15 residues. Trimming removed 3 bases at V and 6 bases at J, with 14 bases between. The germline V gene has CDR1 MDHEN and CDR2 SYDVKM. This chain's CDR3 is CASSLGRAGSGELFF. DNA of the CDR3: TGTGCCAGCAGTTTGGGTAGAGCAGGGTCCGGGGAGCTGTTTTTT. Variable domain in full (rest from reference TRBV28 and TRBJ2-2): DVKVTQSSRYLVKRTGEKVFLECVQDMDHENMFWYRQDPGLGLRLIYFSYDVKMKEKGDIPEGYSVSREKKERFSLILESASTNQTSMYLCASSLGRAGSGELFFGEGSRLTVL.

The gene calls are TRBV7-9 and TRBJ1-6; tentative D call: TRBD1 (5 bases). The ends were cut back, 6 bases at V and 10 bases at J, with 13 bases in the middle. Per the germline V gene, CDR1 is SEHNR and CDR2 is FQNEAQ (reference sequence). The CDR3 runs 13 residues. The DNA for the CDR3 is TGTGCCAGCAGTTATGAACAGGCGTCACCCCTCCACTTT. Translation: CASSYEQASPLHF. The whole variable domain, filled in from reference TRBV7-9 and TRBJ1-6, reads DTGVSQNPRHKITKRGQNVTFRCDPISEHNRLYWYRQTLGQGPEFLTYFQNEAQLEKSRLLSDRFSAERPKGSFSTLEIQRTEQGDSAMYLCASSYEQASPLHFGNGTRLTVT.